One and the same sample provided the 11 T cell receptor beta chains below, sequenced in a study of Ad26.COV2.S vaccination and SARS-CoV-2 variants. Libraries were prepared by immunoSEQ multiplex PCR; TCRdb keeps only in-frame clonotypes and omits some of them. The sample holds hundreds of thousands of clones, about 90% seen once. The treatment here: some 20 received Ad26.COV2.S at low or high dose, single or two shots; 5 received placebo; per-sample allocation not given. On day 63 after the first injection, vaccine and placebo recipients gave samples. Sequencing was performed on peripheral blood, taken in a trial of Ad26.COV2.S vaccine versus placebo. The source of these receptors is a person between 18 and 60 years old who received the Ad26.COV2.S COVID-19 vaccine or a placebo.

The chain couples TRBV3-1 (or the pseudogene TRBV3-2) to TRBJ2-7; 8 bases line up with TRBD2. CDR1 and CDR2 (germline): LGHDT, YNNKEL (reference sequence). The CDR3 covers 14 residues. The V gene end was trimmed by 8 bases and the J gene end by 1 base; junction bases not matched to a gene: 7. The CDR3 is CASEAAGVSYEQYF. CDR3 in DNA: TGTGCCAGCGAGGCAGCGGGAGTATCCTACGAGCAGTACTTC.

CDR3 sequence reads: CSALWGDTQYF. CDR3 bases: TGCAGTGCCCTTTGGGGAGATACGCAGTATTTT. The V call is TRBV20-1, the J call TRBJ2-3; D is unclear. The CDR3 has 11 amino acids. Deletions cut 6 bases from V and 5 bases from J, with 9 bases between. CDR1 and CDR2 (germline): DFQATT, SNEGSKA (reference sequence).

V gene TRBV5-6 combines with J gene TRBJ1-1; 9 nucleotides align to TRBD1. Germline V gives CDR1 SGHDT, CDR2 YYEEEE. This CDR3 comprises 15 residues. Unmatched junction bases numbered 8, after V lost 4 bases and J lost 4 bases. CDR3 nucleotide sequence: TGTGCCAGCAGCCTGGACAGGGGTTGGGGCACTGAAGCTTTCTTT. It is translated as CASSLDRGWGTEAFF.

The chain couples TRBV3-1 (or the pseudogene TRBV3-2) to TRBJ1-3; 7 bases match TRBD1. Germline V lookup: CDR1 LGHDT, CDR2 YNNKEL (reference sequence). The CDR3 is 15 amino acids. Germline trimming cut 4 bases from V and 0 bases from J; bases unmatched to any gene: 3. CDR3 in amino acids: CASSPGQLSGNTIYF. The CDR3 coding sequence is TGTGCCAGCAGCCCGGGACAGCTCTCTGGAAACACCATATATTTT.

The rearrangement links TRBV12-3 or TRBV12-4 to TRBJ2-3; the D is unclear. There are 13 residues in the CDR3. V was clipped by 3 bases and J by 5 bases, with 9 bases between them. CDR3 in amino acids: CASSFSIGDTQYF. CDR3 bases: TGTGCCAGCAGTTTTAGTATCGGAGATACGCAGTATTTT.

This clone occurred a few times. This chain joins TRBV6-5 and TRBJ1-3; TRBD1 matches 7 bases. The CDR3 extends over 12 amino acids. V lost 9 bases to trimming and J lost 4 bases; unmatched junction nucleotides: 3. Germline-derived CDR1 and CDR2 are MNHEY and SVGAGI. The CDR3 reads CASGTAGNTIYF. The CDR3 region has the DNA TGTGCCAGTGGGACAGCCGGAAACACCATATATTTT.

The gene calls are TRBV5-4 and TRBJ1-5, with D possibly matching TRBD1 (5 bases). Trimming removed 5 bases from V and 6 bases from J, with 15 bases in between. The CDR3 contains 14 residues. Germline V CDR1 and CDR2: SGHNT, YYREEE (reference sequence). The CDR3 nucleotides read TGTGCCAGCAGAAATTGGGGCGCCAGTCAGCCCCAGCATTTT. It is translated as CASRNWGASQPQHF.

The chain combines TRBV6-6 with TRBJ2-7; 13 bases map to TRBD2. This CDR3 is 16 amino acids long. Trimming took 0 bases from V and 4 from J; bases not matched to a gene: 3. Germline V gives CDR1 MNHNY, CDR2 SVGAGI (reference sequence). As DNA, the CDR3 is TGTGCCAGCAGTTACTCGAGGACTAGCGGGAGTTACGAGCAGTACTTC. The encoded protein is CASSYSRTSGSYEQYF.

The chain couples TRBV21-1 to TRBJ2-1; TRBD1 is the table's D call and was not checked against the DNA. TRBV21-1 is listed as a pseudogene. The CDR3 is made up of 13 amino acids. The CDR3 loop reads CASSPTGQREQFF. In DNA, the CDR3 is TGTGCCAGCAGTCCGACAGGTCAGAGAGAGCAGTTCTTC.

This clone was seen a handful of times. This rearrangement joins TRBV7-8 to TRBJ1-1; a possible D gene is TRBD1 (6 bases). CDR3 length equals 14 residues. The germline gives CDR1 SGHVS, CDR2 FQNEAQ. Trimming pared 8 bases from V and 1 base from J, leaving 14 bases between. The CDR3 bases are TGTGCCAGCTCTAGGGGGATGAGGAACACTGAAGCTTTCTTT. It specifies CASSRGMRNTEAFF.

J is TRBJ2-5 and V is TRBV7-2; the match to TRBD1 covers 7 bases. This CDR3 spans 14 amino acids. CDR1 and CDR2 from the germline V gene are SGHTA and FQGNSA. V was clipped by 5 bases and J by 5 bases; unmatched bases: 8. The CDR3 DNA is TGTGCCAGCAGCCAATGGACAGGTCGTGAGACCCAGTACTTC. Its translation: CASSQWTGRETQYF.